Listed here are 20 T cell receptor beta chains from one sample, sequenced in a study of early T cells in non-severe SARS-CoV-2 infection. TCRdb used MiXCR to reprocess the 5' RACE reads, holding one entry per CDR3 protein. This table holds over 80,000 distinct CDR3 sequences, about an eighth found once. The input for sequencing was whole blood, taken at baseline. The source is an adult who was a healthcare worker with PCR-confirmed SARS-CoV-2 infection or an uninfected control (not recorded which).

The sample holds many counts of this clonotype. CDR3 DNA: TGCGCCAGCAGCCAAGATTTGGGTACAGATACGCAGTATTTT. This encodes CASSQDLGTDTQYF. The rearrangement uses TRBV4-1 and TRBJ2-3; no firm D call. The germline V gene has CDR1 MGHRA and CDR2 YSYEKL. Trimming took 0 bases from V and 3 from J, leaving 7 bases between them. This CDR3 contains 14 residues.

The genes are TRBV7-8 and TRBJ1-2; D may be TRBD1 (6 bases). The V and J ends lost 5 bases and 4 bases respectively, with 14 bases between them. From germline, CDR1 is SGHVS and CDR2 FQNEAQ. The CDR3 contains 14 residues. This CDR3 reads CASSHLGQTYGYTF. The CDR3 DNA sequence: TGTGCCAGCAGCCACCTAGGACAGACCTATGGCTACACCTTC.

This clonotype was seen only a few times. This chain links TRBV18 with TRBJ2-3; no reliable D call. The CDR3 extends over 13 amino acids. Germline CDR1 is KGHSH and CDR2 is LQKENI. The V end lost 6 bases, the J end lost 0 bases, and 7 bases lay between the germline ends. CDR3 bases: TGTGCCAGCTCGCCAGACAGCACAGATACGCAGTATTTT. It encodes CASSPDSTDTQYF.

This clonotype was counted a few times. The chain uses TRBV28 and TRBJ2-7; a weak D match, TRBD2 (6 bases). Trimming removed 5 bases from V and 5 bases from J, with 13 bases in between. This CDR3 region has 13 residues. Germline values: CDR1 MDHEN, CDR2 SYDVKM. CDR3 in DNA: TGTGCCAGCAGTGCCGGGGGTGAGCACGAGCAGTACTTC. It is translated as CASSAGGEHEQYF.

V usage is TRBV9 and J usage is TRBJ2-7; 8 bases are a match to TRBD1. CDR1 is SGDLS, CDR2 YYNGEE, per germline. Trimming removed 3 bases from V and 5 bases from J; junction bases left unmatched: 7. CDR3 size: 14 residues. The CDR3 sequence is CASSGGWTGNEQYF. The DNA of the CDR3 is TGTGCCAGCAGCGGGGGATGGACAGGGAACGAGCAGTACTTC.

This clonotype was seen just once. The chain is built from TRBV4-1 and TRBJ2-7; D is ambiguous. Germline V CDR1 and CDR2: MGHRA, YSYEKL. This CDR3 is 14 amino acids long. V was trimmed by 8 bases and J by 0 bases, leaving 14 bases between them. The DNA of the CDR3 is TGCGCCAGCTCCCACGGCAGGAGCTCCTACGAGCAGTACTTC. Its translation: CASSHGRSSYEQYF.

This clonotype was seen ten or more times. CDR3 residues: CASSFTGRSWVNTEAFF. CDR3 nucleotide sequence: TGTGCCAGCAGTTTTACCGGCCGCAGCTGGGTGAACACTGAAGCTTTCTTT. V usage is TRBV28 and J usage is TRBJ1-1; the D is unclear. Germline V lookup: CDR1 MDHEN, CDR2 SYDVKM. This CDR3 has 17 residues. Between the trimmed V and J ends, which lost 3 bases and 0 bases, there was a span of 17 bases. Full variable domain (missing parts from reference TRBV28 and TRBJ1-1): DVKVTQSSRYLVKRTGEKVFLECVQDMDHENMFWYRQDPGLGLRLIYFSYDVKMKEKGDIPEGYSVSREKKERFSLILESASTNQTSMYLCASSFTGRSWVNTEAFFGQGTRLTVV.

The table lists this clonotype with a few counts. The chain recombines TRBV10-2 with TRBJ1-1; the D is unclear. This CDR3 is built from 13 residues. Trimming took off 2 bases at V and 1 base at J, with 5 bases between the two ends. Germline V gene data show CDR1 as WSHSY and CDR2 as SAAADI. Written as DNA, the CDR3 is TGCGCCAGCAGTGAGGTTAAGAACACTGAAGCTTTCTTT. Protein sequence: CASSEVKNTEAFF.

The sample holds one count of this clonotype. The CDR3: CSGATGITNEKLFF. DNA for the CDR3: TGCAGTGGCGCGACAGGGATCACTAATGAAAAACTGTTTTTT. The gene calls are TRBV20-1 and TRBJ1-4; 7 bases line up with TRBD1. The CDR3 spans 14 residues. Germline V CDR1 and CDR2: DFQATT, SNEGSKA (reference sequence). Trimming took 7 bases from V and 2 from J; bases not matched to a gene: 7.

This clonotype showed up just a few times. CDR3 in DNA: TGCAGCGCAGTGGGCGCCCGTGAGCAGTTCTTC. Amino acids: CSAVGAREQFF. The chain links TRBV29-1 to TRBJ2-1; D unclear. V was shortened by 7 bases and J by 9 bases, with 13 bases between the two germline ends. The germline V gene has CDR1 SQVTM and CDR2 ANQGSEA. The CDR3 covers 11 residues.

The chain links TRBV11-3 to TRBJ2-3, with D perhaps assigned TRBD1 or TRBD2 (5 bases each). The CDR3 is made up of 15 amino acids. Germline CDR1 and CDR2: SGHNT and YENEEA. V gave up 5 bases and J gave up 1 base, with 13 bases separating them. CDR3 coding DNA: TGTGCCAGCAGCATCCGGGACCCCGGCACAGATACGCAGTATTTT. Protein product: CASSIRDPGTDTQYF.

This clonotype was seen ten or more times. The chain uses TRBV20-1 and TRBJ2-7; D unclear. The CDR3 extends over 11 amino acids. From germline, CDR1 is DFQATT and CDR2 SNEGSKA (reference sequence). V lost 6 bases and J lost 5, with 11 bases in between. This CDR3 reads CSAPGSHEQYF. CDR3 nucleotide sequence: TGCAGTGCCCCCGGTTCGCACGAGCAGTACTTC.

This clonotype has a count of ten or more. This chain connects TRBV7-2 to TRBJ2-1; D possibly corresponds to TRBD2 (6 bases). Trimming left V 0 bases short and J 4 bases short, with 10 bases between. The CDR3 contains 15 residues. Germline V gene lookup returns CDR1 SGHTA and CDR2 FQGNSA. In DNA form, the CDR3 reads TGTGCCAGCAGCTTAGCGGGAGGACTATACAATGAGCAGTTCTTC. Its protein product is CASSLAGGLYNEQFF.

V and J are TRBV12-3 or TRBV12-4 and TRBJ2-7; D is possibly TRBD1 or TRBD2 (5 bases each). Trimming removed 6 bases at V and 3 bases at J, with 15 bases between. This CDR3 comprises 14 residues. The DNA of the CDR3 is TGTGCCAGCAGCTCTGGGACCGCCTTCTACGAGCAGTACTTC. Protein: CASSSGTAFYEQYF.

In its sample, this clonotype was seen many times. The chain has TRBV7-9 and TRBJ1-1, with D possibly matching TRBD1 (5 bases). The germline gives CDR1 SEHNR, CDR2 FQNEAQ (reference sequence). This CDR3 is built from 14 residues. Trimming took 0 bases from V and 1 from J, leaving 6 bases between them. CDR3 nucleotide sequence: TGTGCCAGCAGCTTAGCAGGGACGAACACTGAAGCTTTCTTT. As protein: CASSLAGTNTEAFF.

This chain joins TRBV5-1 and TRBJ1-3; D not resolved. This CDR3 has 14 amino acids. The V gene lost 4 bases and the J gene lost 0 bases, with 8 bases spanning the gap. Germline V gene lookup returns CDR1 SGHRS and CDR2 YFSETQ. CDR3 sequence: CASSVTLSGNTIYF. The DNA for the CDR3 is TGCGCCAGCAGCGTTACTCTCTCTGGAAACACCATATATTTT.

The CDR3 loop is CASSPRIFRQGPDEKLFF. The CDR3 nucleotides read TGTGCCAGCAGCCCAAGAATCTTCCGACAGGGCCCCGATGAAAAACTGTTTTTT. The rearrangement links TRBV14 to TRBJ1-4; 7 bases line up with TRBD1. V shed 4 bases, J shed 6 bases, and the junction held 17 bases outside the gene matches. Germline V lookup: CDR1 SGHDN, CDR2 FVKESK. The CDR3 extends over 18 amino acids.

In this sample, this clonotype turned up a few times. The chain employs TRBV10-1 and TRBJ2-5; D is undetermined. CDR1 is WNHNN and CDR2 is SYGVQD in the germline V gene (reference sequence). With 3 bases removed from V and 2 bases from J, the gap between germline ends came to 7 bases. This CDR3 region has 13 residues. Here the CDR3 reads CASSDGSQETQYF. The DNA of the CDR3 is TGCGCCAGCAGTGATGGCTCACAAGAGACCCAGTACTTC.

The gene calls are TRBV5-1 and TRBJ2-1, with D perhaps TRBD2 (6 bases). There are 14 residues in the CDR3. Germline CDR1 reads SGHRS; CDR2 reads YFSETQ. With 0 bases removed from V and 8 bases from J, the gap between germline ends came to 12 bases. CDR3 in DNA: TGCGCCAGCAGCTTGGAGCTAGCGAAGGATGAGCAGTTCTTC. This encodes CASSLELAKDEQFF.

The V call is TRBV10-1, the J call TRBJ2-3; 7 bases agree with TRBD2. V gave up 3 bases and J gave up 2 bases; unmatched junction bases: 2. Germline V gene lookup returns CDR1 WNHNN and CDR2 SYGVQD (reference sequence). The CDR3 consists of 14 residues. CDR3 sequence: CASSDGTTTDTQYF. CDR3 in DNA: TGCGCCAGCAGTGACGGGACTACCACAGATACGCAGTATTTT.